This T cell receptor (beta chain) derives from a study of T cell responses to AZD1222 COVID-19 vaccine listed by TCRdb under 2021. Regarding the complete study: AZD1222 recipients whose second dose came at about 4 weeks and those whose second dose came at about 12 weeks were combined into one group, since spike-specific TCR depth and breadth did not differ between the two schedules. Enrollment into the trials was organized by age into subgroups of 18-55, 56-69 and 70-plus years, and those subgroups contained roughly 150, 30 and 60 TCR-sequenced participants, respectively. A total of approximately 250 trial participants underwent TCR sequencing, of whom 207 had received two doses of AZD1222 and some 25 had received two doses of the MenACWY control vaccine.

For this chain, trimming is 4 bases at the V end and 7 bases at the J end, and the number of junction bases without a gene match is 6. Measured from the cysteine to the phenylalanine, the CDR3 is 15 residues long. The DNA shown is the 45-base CDR3, in frame from base 1. For CDR1 and CDR2, the germline V gene lists ENHRY and SYGVKD. The CDR3 regions of human TCRbeta chains were analyzed by immunosequencing. In the source study's methods: Repertoire TCRs were matched against a reference library of SARS-CoV-2-specific TCRs generated with the MIRA antigen-specificity platform. Breadth was defined as the fraction of unique TCRs that were SARS-CoV-2-associated, and depth was defined as the fraction of total T cells that were SARS-CoV-2-associated. Using the MIRA data, each spike-specific TCR was mapped to the spike region that the TCR reacts to and placed in a CD4 or CD8 class. Log10-transformed breadth and depth values were compared by one-way ANOVA with Sidak's multiple comparisons tests. Sourced from immuneACCESS, this table was stored by TCRdb with only in-frame sequences that have V and J called. A share of the clones is absent; for the studies checked, an unresolved V gene accounts for under half, and the remainder has no known explanation. V and J calls and clone size are copied from that table; D and trimming were computed from the DNA. Across this sample there are 120,000 or so clones, with roughly nine tenths seen only once. Around 3.3% of the sample is taken by the ten largest.

Findings and caveats that apply to the study as a whole: Conclusions about previously exposed vaccinees are limited, since just 5 to 7 AZD1222 recipients were seropositive for SARS-CoV-2 at baseline. Vaccine-associated CD4 TCRs spanned the whole spike protein, with dominant responses in regions 160-218 and 743-854. In the small 56-69-year group, the increase in depth fell short of significance, most likely because of low power. No day 14 peak-response samples were available, so repertoires were characterized only after the peak T cell response. Participants were mostly white British, with more females than males. The authors suggested clonal diversity may have been underestimated. Nearly half of unique spike-specific TCRs reportedly recognized epitopes outside regions mutated in the B.1.351 and B.1.1.7 variants. After two AZD1222 doses, spike-specific TCR breadth and depth were significantly higher than at day 0 and than in MenACWY recipients.

Comment on this clone: The specificity of this receptor is unknown. No much larger clone is present one base from it, and per-base qualities are unavailable.

The time point label of this sample denotes: baseline before first vaccination. Samples from vaccinated people were obtained from the UK trials COV001 and COV002, which included a single-blind randomized controlled phase 2/3 trial of AZD1222 (ChAdOx1 nCoV-19) in healthy adults. For TCRbeta chain sequencing, PBMC samples from trial participants were taken at day 0 and at day 28 after the second dose. The sequence joins TRBV10-3 to TRBJ1-6, and TRBD1 matches 8 of the central bases. The receptor comes from an adult in good health. Sequences were derived from peripheral blood, sampled on day 0 of AZD1222 vaccination. The bases are TGTGCCATCAGTGGGGGGGACAGGTCCAATTCACCCCTCCACTTT. This gives the protein CAISGGDRSNSPLHF.